A selection of T cell receptor beta chains follows, all from one sample in a study of blood T cell repertoires in COVID-19. Generated by immunoSEQ multiplex PCR, the TCRdb table keeps only in-frame clones and is missing some. The data hold some 290,000 clones, with approximately 80% observed a single time. Material for sequencing was peripheral blood. The source is a woman aged 60-75 years with active or convalescent COVID-19. Each CDR3 is given with its conserved first and last residue. The D gene is left open where the match is weak. Size values are once, few and many counts, or a class for expanded clones, and some rows have none.

NA | NA | 13 | TRBJ1-2 | TRBV29-1 | TGCAGCGCCGGACAGCACGAGTTCTATGGCTACACCTTC | CSAGQHEFYGYTF
NA | NA | 15 | TRBJ1-2 | TRBV4-1 | TGCGCCAGCAGCCAAGATCGGCAGGTCACCTATGGCTACACCTTC | CASSQDRQVTYGYTF
NA | NA | 16 | TRBJ2-7 | TRBV4-1 | TGCGCCAGCAGCCCGGATTTTCTGGGCCAAGCCTACGAGCAGTACTTC | CASSPDFLGQAYEQYF
NA | NA | 13 | TRBJ1-5 | TRBV6-2/TRBV6-3 | TGTGCCAGCAGTCCGACAGTAGCTCAGCCCCAGCATTTT | CASSPTVAQPQHF
NA | NA | 14 | TRBJ2-5 | TRBV9 | TGTGCCAGCAGCGTAGGCGGCAGGGGAGAGACCCAGTACTTC | CASSVGGRGETQYF
TRBD2 | NA | 18 | TRBJ2-2 | TRBV27 | TGTGCCAGCAGGCGTACTGCTGGGACTAGCGGGGACACCGGGGAGCTGTTTTTT | CASRRTAGTSGDTGELFF
TRBD1 | NA | 15 | TRBJ1-4 | TRBV7-8 | TGTGCCAGCAGCACCCGACAGGGGGAGGATGAAAAACTGTTTTTT | CASSTRQGEDEKLFF
TRBD1 | NA | 17 | TRBJ1-1 | TRBV6-1 | TGTGCCAGCAGTGGGGACAGGGGAAGGTCTATGAACACTGAAGCTTTCTTT | CASSGDRGRSMNTEAFF
NA | NA | 12 | TRBJ2-2 | TRBV11-2 | TGTGCCAGCAGCTTAGAAATAAGGAGGCTGTTTTTT | CASSLEIRRLFF
NA | few | 12 | TRBJ1-4 | TRBV7-8 | TGTGCCAGCAGCTTCGGAGGTGAAAAACTGTTTTTT | CASSFGGEKLFF
NA | NA | 14 | TRBJ1-2 | TRBV5-6 | TGTGCCAGCAGCTTGTCGGCCAGGGCCTATGGCTACACCTTC | CASSLSARAYGYTF
NA | NA | 14 | TRBJ1-5 | TRBV10-3 | TGTGCCATCAGGGCTACAGGGTCGGGTCAGCCCCAGCATTTT | CAIRATGSGQPQHF
TRBD1 | NA | 13 | TRBJ2-7 | TRBV6-4 | TGTGCCAGCACCGTACAGGGGAAGTACGAGCAGTACTTC | CASTVQGKYEQYF
NA | NA | 14 | TRBJ1-4 | TRBV29-1 | TGCAGCGTTGAAGGGACAGCCCAAAATGAAAAACTGTTTTTT | CSVEGTAQNEKLFF
NA | NA | 13 | TRBJ2-3 | TRBV7-3 | TGTGCCAGCAGCCTCAGTAGCACAGATACGCAGTATTTT | CASSLSSTDTQYF
NA | NA | 15 | TRBJ1-2 | TRBV9 | TGTGCCAGCAGCGGTGGTAGGGGACTAAACTATGGCTACACCTTC | CASSGGRGLNYGYTF
NA | NA | 13 | TRBJ1-1 | TRBV9 | TGTGCCAGCAGCGCCGCGACGGGAACTGAAGCTTTCTTT | CASSAATGTEAFF
TRBD1 | few | 14 | TRBJ2-5 | TRBV3-1/TRBV3-2 | TGTGCCAGCAGCCAACGACAGGGGAAAGAGACCCAGTACTTC | CASSQRQGKETQYF
TRBD2 | few | 16 | TRBJ2-1 | TRBV28 | TGTGCCAGCAGTCCGGGGACTAGCGGGAAGTGGGGAGAGCAGTTCTTC | CASSPGTSGKWGEQFF
NA | many | 14 | TRBJ2-4 | TRBV6-1 | TGTGCCAGCAGTGAAGCCTGGGGTGGGAGGCCCCAAGACTTC | CASSEAWGGRPQDF
NA | NA | 16 | TRBJ2-1 | TRBV5-6 | TGTGCCAGCAGCTTGGCCCTCCGACTAGAACGTATTGAGCAGTTCTTC | CASSLALRLERIEQFF
NA | NA | 15 | TRBJ1-5 | TRBV13 | TGTGCCAGCAGCTTAGGAGGGGGTGCCAATCAGCCCCAGCATTTT | CASSLGGGANQPQHF
NA | NA | 13 | TRBJ1-4 | TRBV2 | TGTGCCAGCAGTGCCCGGAGGAATGAAAAACTGTTTTTT | CASSARRNEKLFF
NA | NA | 12 | TRBJ1-2 | TRBV30 | TGTGCCTGGAGGACTCGAGTCTATGGCTACACCTTC | CAWRTRVYGYTF
NA | NA | 14 | TRBJ2-7 | TRBV6-5 | TGTGCCAGCAGTTACGACAGTCCGTCCTACGAGCAGTACTTC | CASSYDSPSYEQYF
NA | NA | 14 | TRBJ2-5 | TRBV5-6 | TGTGCCAGCAGCTTGCGGGGGGCCGTGGAGACCCAGTACTTC | CASSLRGAVETQYF
TRBD2 | NA | 18 | TRBJ2-3 | TRBV10-3 | TGTGCCATCAGTGAGTCGGGGGTGGCTAGCGGGGGGTCAGATACGCAGTATTTT | CAISESGVASGGSDTQYF
TRBD2 | NA | 13 | TRBJ2-1 | TRBV7-2 | TGTGCCAGCAGCCCCCTAGCGGGGGGAGGTCCAGTCTTC | CASSPLAGGGPVF
NA | many | 17 | TRBJ1-5 | TRBV28 | TGTGCCAGCACGGGGCTGACAGGCCTCCTGGGCAATCAGCCCCAGCATTTT | CASTGLTGLLGNQPQHF
TRBD2 | NA | 16 | TRBJ2-5 | TRBV3-1/TRBV3-2 | TGTGCCAGCAGCCAGACTAGCGGGGGGCTTCCAGAGACCCAGTACTTC | CASSQTSGGLPETQYF
TRBD2 | many | 16 | TRBJ2-5 | TRBV13 | TGTGCCAGCAGCCTACAACTAGCGGGGGCCCAAGAGACCCAGTACTTC | CASSLQLAGAQETQYF
NA | NA | 15 | TRBJ1-1 | TRBV3-1/TRBV3-2 | TGTGCCAGCAGCCAAGGTGACATATTGAACACTGAAGCTTTCTTT | CASSQGDILNTEAFF
NA | once | 14 | TRBJ1-1 | TRBV4-2 | TGTGCCAGCAGCCAAGAGTTCAAGAACACTGAAGCTTTCTTT | CASSQEFKNTEAFF
NA | NA | 13 | TRBJ1-1 | TRBV7-9 | TGTGCCAGCATTGGAGACGCGAACACTGAAGCTTTCTTT | CASIGDANTEAFF
TRBD2 | NA | 15 | TRBJ2-1 | TRBV9 | TGTGCCAGCAGCGATACTAGCGGGGGGGCCCATGAGCAGTTCTTC | CASSDTSGGAHEQFF
NA | NA | 21 | TRBJ1-4 | TRBV27 | TGTGCCAGCAGTTTATCCCTATCCCTCGGGACACAACCACTACCGGCTGAAAAACTGTTTTTT | CASSLSLSLGTQPLPAEKLFF
NA | few | 16 | TRBJ1-3 | TRBV7-2 | TGTGCCAGCAGCTCCTTTCCAACAGGGCTCGGGAACACCATATATTTT | CASSSFPTGLGNTIYF
NA | NA | 12 | TRBJ1-1 | TRBV7-2 | TGTGCCAGCACTCTATTGCCCACTGAAGCTTTCTTT | CASTLLPTEAFF
TRBD2 | once | 13 | TRBJ2-5 | TRBV6-5 | TGTGCCAGTCGGACTGGCGGGGGGGAGACCCAGTACTTC | CASRTGGGETQYF
NA | NA | 14 | TRBJ2-7 | TRBV7-2 | TGTGCCAGCAGCTTAGCGGGCTTGTCCTACGAGCAGTACTTC | CASSLAGLSYEQYF
TRBD1 | once | 15 | TRBJ1-2 | TRBV6-5 | TGTGCCAGCAGTTCTGTCATCTGGACAGGCTATGGCTACACCTTC | CASSSVIWTGYGYTF
NA | NA | 13 | TRBJ1-1 | TRBV9 | TGTGCCAGCAGCGATGGGGGGGACACTGAAGCTTTCTTT | CASSDGGDTEAFF
NA | NA | 15 | TRBJ1-5 | TRBV30 | TGTGCCTGGAGTGTATCAAGTAGTAACAATCAGCCCCAGCATTTT | CAWSVSSSNNQPQHF
TRBD2 | NA | 15 | TRBJ2-1 | TRBV7-3 | TGTGCCAGCAGCTTAACGGGCCGGGGGGACAATGAGCAGTTCTTC | CASSLTGRGDNEQFF
TRBD1 | NA | 15 | TRBJ1-5 | TRBV19 | TGTGCCAGTAGCCCCACCGGGACAGGGGTACAGGCCCAGCATTTT | CASSPTGTGVQAQHF